The 5 T cell receptor beta chains below all came from one sample that was sequenced in a study of blood T cell repertoires in COVID-19. Sequencing was performed with immunoSEQ multiplex PCR; in TCRdb, only in-frame clones are kept and a portion is missing. Of about 150,000 clones listed, over 85% are singletons. What was sequenced was peripheral blood. Receptors originate from a human donor in a cohort sampled during active COVID-19.

The gene calls are TRBV5-4 and TRBJ2-3; D gene ambiguous. V shed 3 bases and J shed 7 bases, with 12 bases lying between them. The germline V gene encodes CDR1 SGHNT and CDR2 YYREEE (reference sequence). The CDR3 runs 13 residues. The DNA of the CDR3 is TGTGCCAGCAGCTCGGTTTTGGTGAATACGCAGTATTTT. This translates into CASSSVLVNTQYF.

The V gene is TRBV7-2, the J gene TRBJ2-7; tentative D call: TRBD2 (5 bases). Per the germline V gene, CDR1 is SGHTA and CDR2 is FQGNSA. This CDR3 has 13 amino acids. V lost 5 bases and J 4 bases, leaving 12 bases between the germline ends. CDR3 amino acids: CASSRPGSYEQYF. DNA of the CDR3: TGTGCCAGCAGCCGACCGGGGTCGTACGAGCAGTACTTC.

V gene TRBV11-2 combines with J gene TRBJ1-2; D is uncertain. Germline V lookup: CDR1 SGHAT, CDR2 FQNNGV. Trimming pared 5 bases from V and 1 base from J, leaving 11 bases between. The CDR3 has 14 residues. This chain's CDR3 is CASSRRPNNYGYTF. CDR3 sequence (DNA): TGTGCCAGCAGCAGGCGGCCGAATAACTATGGCTACACCTTC.

This clone was detected ten times or more. CDR3 region: CSVEDDGGPQTQYF. CDR3 in DNA: TGCAGCGTTGAAGATGACGGGGGGCCCCAGACCCAGTACTTC. V usage is TRBV29-1 and J usage is TRBJ2-5; a possible D gene is TRBD2 (7 bases). CDR3 length: 14 residues. Germline lookup yields CDR1 SQVTM and CDR2 ANQGSEA. V shed 0 bases and J shed 6 bases, with 14 bases lying between them.

The chain carries TRBV18 and TRBJ2-7, with 9 positions matching TRBD1. Germline V gene lookup returns CDR1 KGHSH and CDR2 LQKENI. There are 14 residues in the CDR3. Germline trimming cut 3 bases from V and 6 bases from J; bases unmatched to any gene: 6. CDR3 residues: CASSPGTGRGEQYF. CDR3 sequence (DNA): TGTGCCAGCTCACCGGGGACAGGGAGAGGCGAGCAGTACTTC.